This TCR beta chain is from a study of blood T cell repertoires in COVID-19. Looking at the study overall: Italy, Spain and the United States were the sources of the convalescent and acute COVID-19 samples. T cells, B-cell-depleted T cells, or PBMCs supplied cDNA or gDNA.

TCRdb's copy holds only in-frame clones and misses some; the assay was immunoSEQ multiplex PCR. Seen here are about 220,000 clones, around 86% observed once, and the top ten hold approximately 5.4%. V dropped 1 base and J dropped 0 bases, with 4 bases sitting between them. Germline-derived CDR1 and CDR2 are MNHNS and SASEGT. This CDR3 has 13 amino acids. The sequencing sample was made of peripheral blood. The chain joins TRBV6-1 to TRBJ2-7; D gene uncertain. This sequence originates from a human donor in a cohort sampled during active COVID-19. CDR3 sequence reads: CASSEGYSYEQYF. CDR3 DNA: TGTGCCAGCAGTGAAGGCTACTCCTACGAGCAGTACTTC.